The following is a T cell receptor (beta chain) sequence with its context. The antigen remains undetermined. Data came from immunoSEQ multiplex PCR; TCRdb stores just in-frame clones and leaves some out. The data hold about 40,000 clones, with 80% to 85% observed a single time. CDR3 length: 13 amino acids. Germline V lookup: CDR1 SNHLY, CDR2 FYNNEI. Losses at the gene ends were 5 bases for V and 11 bases for J; bases not matched to a gene: 9. The time point here: blood 4 weeks post-SBRT, at nephrectomy. The treatment denotes: 15 Gy SBRT to primary tumor, nephrectomy 4 weeks later. After SBRT, blood was collected at 2 and 4 weeks, plus baseline. This sample was taken from a study of radiation and T cells in renal cell carcinoma. General study results and limits: Top tumor clonotypes rose in blood 2 weeks post-radiation, then contracted.

The TCR originated in a woman aged 70-85 years with renal cell carcinoma. The V and J genes are TRBV2 and TRBJ1-1; 9 bases are a match to TRBD1. The source was blood, collected from a patient whose treatment included radiotherapy and nephrectomy. The CDR3 DNA sequence: TGTGCCAGCAGTCCTCTTGGGGACAGGGTCGCTTTCTTT. Residues: CASSPLGDRVAFF.